Following are 9 T cell receptor beta chains from one sample sequenced in a study of cytotoxic CD8 clonotypes in ibrutinib-treated CLL (dated by TCRdb to about 2021). Library generation was performed with the immunoSEQ multiplex PCR assay. Not all clones reach the TCRdb copy of this immuneACCESS table, which keeps in-frame sequences only. Checked studies attribute under half of the gap to unresolved V genes and leave the rest unexplained. For this sample the table gives under 200,000 clones, of which under 85% were detected only once. The ten largest clones represent about 4.5% of the sample. Read against the paper, the sample's time point label means: less than 30 months on ibrutinib. The input for sequencing was PBMCs, taken after 24 months of ibrutinib treatment. The source of these receptors is a human donor with chronic lymphocytic leukemia.

V and J are TRBV27 and TRBJ2-4; 7 bases map to TRBD2. Looked up from germline, CDR1 is MNHEY and CDR2 is SMNVEV (reference sequence). This CDR3 comprises 15 residues. The junction had 3 bases not matched to a gene; V was cut back by 4 bases and J by 0 bases. The CDR3 DNA reads TGTGCCAGCAGTTCGAGCGGGACAGCCAAAAACATTCAGTACTTC. Translating it yields CASSSSGTAKNIQYF.

This chain uses TRBV7-2 with TRBJ1-5, with D uncertain. V lost 2 bases, J lost 5 bases, and 10 bases lay in between. The germline V gene has CDR1 SGHTA and CDR2 FQGNSA. There are 14 residues in the CDR3. CDR3 residues: CASSLRAPDQPQHF. The CDR3 region has the DNA TGTGCCAGCAGCTTAAGGGCACCCGATCAGCCCCAGCATTTT.

The table lists this clone with a count of one. This chain's CDR3 is CASSLDGVLETQYF. The CDR3 DNA reads TGTGCCAGCAGTTTAGATGGGGTTCTAGAGACCCAGTACTTC. The chain uses TRBV28 and TRBJ2-5; D is undetermined. Between the trimmed V and J ends, which lost 2 bases and 4 bases, there was a span of 11 bases. CDR3 size: 14 residues. The germline V gene encodes CDR1 MDHEN and CDR2 SYDVKM.

The chain is built from TRBV6-5 and TRBJ2-7, with D unclear. Deletions cut 4 bases from V and 3 bases from J, with 13 bases between. Germline CDR1 and CDR2: MNHEY and SVGAGI. The CDR3 runs 14 residues. The CDR3 nucleotides read TGTGCCAGCAGTTCTCCAACAGCTTACTACGAGCAGTACTTC. It translates to CASSSPTAYYEQYF.

This clone appeared a few times. The gene calls are TRBV7-2 and TRBJ2-7; the match to TRBD2 covers 11 bases. With V trimmed by 5 bases and J by 0 bases, 3 bases remained unmatched. Germline V gene data show CDR1 as SGHTA and CDR2 as FQGNSA. This CDR3 comprises 15 residues. The CDR3 region has the DNA TGTGCCAGCAGCCCAACTAGCGGGGGCTCCTACGAGCAGTACTTC. Residues: CASSPTSGGSYEQYF.

This chain links TRBV5-4 with TRBJ1-1, with TRBD1 matching over 7 bases. CDR1 is SGHNT, CDR2 YYREEE, per germline (reference sequence). The CDR3 is 15 residues long. The ends lost 4 bases at V and 4 bases at J; junction bases unmatched: 10. The CDR3 loop is CASSPRDSWGTEAFF. As DNA, the CDR3 is TGTGCCAGCAGCCCACGGGACAGTTGGGGCACTGAAGCTTTCTTT.

The V and J genes are TRBV11-2 and TRBJ1-5; D ambiguous. Trimming stripped 1 base from V and 3 bases from J, with 7 bases between. The CDR3 length is 14 residues. Germline CDR1 and CDR2: SGHAT and FQNNGV. In DNA form, the CDR3 reads TGTGCCAGCAGCTTAGGGAGGTTCAATCAGCCCCAGCATTTT. This sequence encodes CASSLGRFNQPQHF.

This chain uses TRBV4-1 with TRBJ2-3; TRBD1 matches at 8 bases. CDR1 and CDR2 from the germline V gene are MGHRA and YSYEKL. After removal of 0 bases from V and 2 bases from J, the junction contained 7 bases not matched to a gene. The CDR3 sequence is 17 residues long. CDR3 amino acids: CASSQDQRQGFTDTQYF. The CDR3 DNA follows: TGCGCCAGCAGCCAAGATCAGAGACAGGGGTTCACAGATACGCAGTATTTT.

V is TRBV19 and J is TRBJ1-4, with 8 nucleotides matching TRBD1. CDR1 and CDR2 (germline): LNHDA, SQIVND (reference sequence). The trim removed 5 bases at V and 2 bases at J, leaving 13 bases unmatched. The CDR3 covers 18 residues. CDR3 bases: TGTGCCAGTAGTTCAAAGCCGGGACAGGAGGTGACTAATGAAAAACTGTTTTTT. Its translation is CASSSKPGQEVTNEKLFF.